These 23 T cell receptor beta chains came from one sample sequenced in a study of vaccination effects on CD4 cells after COVID-19. No antigen has been identified for these receptors. Only in-frame clones appear in the TCRdb table, and some are missing; sequencing was by immunoSEQ multiplex PCR. The profile shows 17,000 or so clones, 74% of them singletons. Sequencing followed a ViraFEST assay step that expanded antigen-specific CD4+ T cells with viral peptide pools. Cultured cells yielded isolated CD4+ T cells after approximately nine days. Convalescent patients had PCR-confirmed SARS-CoV-2 infection between March and December 2020. Vaccine administered to participants consisted of two doses of either BNT162b2 or mRNA-1273. Source: CD4+ T cells from PBMCs cultured with SARS-CoV-2 spike peptides, taken after COVID-19 vaccination. These receptors were obtained from a human donor who had a prior SARS-CoV-2 infection.

V is TRBV10-3 and J is TRBJ2-1; 12 bases are shared with TRBD2. CDR1 is ENHRY and CDR2 is SYGVKD in the germline V gene. The CDR3 runs to 16 residues. J was trimmed by 0 bases and V by 4 bases; bases with no gene match: 1. CDR3 region: CAISGGLAGSYNEQFF. DNA for the CDR3: TGTGCCATCAGTGGGGGACTAGCGGGCTCCTACAATGAGCAGTTCTTC.

The chain couples TRBV5-1 to TRBJ2-5, with unresolved D. There are 13 residues in the CDR3. Trimming shortened V by 0 bases and J by 0 bases, and 3 bases separated the two germline ends. CDR1 is SGHRS, CDR2 YFSETQ, per germline. CDR3 sequence: CASSLENQETQYF. The CDR3 DNA reads TGCGCCAGCAGCTTGGAGAACCAAGAGACCCAGTACTTC.

This clone has only a few counts. V gene TRBV7-9 combines with J gene TRBJ2-5; 7 bases line up with TRBD2. This CDR3 contains 15 residues. From germline, CDR1 is SEHNR and CDR2 FQNEAQ (reference sequence). Unmatched junction bases numbered 5, after V lost 3 bases and J lost 1 base. The CDR3 DNA reads as TGTGCCAGCAGCTTCAATTTAGCGGGCCAAGAGACCCAGTACTTC. The encoded protein is CASSFNLAGQETQYF.

This clone is labeled as medium-sized. The chain uses TRBV3-1 (or the pseudogene TRBV3-2) and TRBJ2-3; D not resolved. V gave up 4 bases and J gave up 4 bases, with 15 bases separating them. The germline CDR1 and CDR2 sequences are LGHDT and YNNKEL (reference sequence). This CDR3 has 15 residues. The CDR3 spells CASSPQGISPDTQYF. The CDR3 DNA reads TGTGCCAGCAGCCCACAAGGGATTTCGCCAGATACGCAGTATTTT.

The V and J genes are TRBV20-1 and TRBJ2-1; 9 bases map to TRBD2. The CDR3 covers 18 residues. Unmatched junction bases numbered 18, after V lost 3 bases and J lost 6 bases. From germline, CDR1 is DFQATT and CDR2 SNEGSKA (reference sequence). CDR3 amino acids: CSASSHVYWLAGTNEQFF. CDR3 sequence (DNA): TGCAGTGCTAGTTCTCACGTGTATTGGCTAGCGGGAACCAATGAGCAGTTCTTC.

This clone was recorded only once. In DNA, the CDR3 is TGTGCCAGCACACCTCATAGCAATCAGCCCCAGCATTTT. As protein: CASTPHSNQPQHF. This sequence joins TRBV6-6 and TRBJ1-5; no clear D gene. The CDR3 loop spans 13 amino acids. The V gene's germline CDR1 is MNHNY and CDR2 SVGAGI (reference sequence). Trimming removed 7 bases from V and 0 bases from J, with 7 bases in between.

A single count supports this clone. For the CDR3, the DNA is TGTGCCAGCAGCCCGGGACTACATAAGCGGGGCACAGATACGCAGTATTTT. This encodes CASSPGLHKRGTDTQYF. The J gene is TRBJ2-3, the V gene TRBV3-1 (or the pseudogene TRBV3-2); 7 bases are a match to TRBD2. CDR3 length equals 17 residues. Germline assignment: CDR1 LGHDT and CDR2 YNNKEL (reference sequence). V was clipped by 4 bases and J by 1 base; unmatched bases: 11.

This chain connects TRBV7-9 to TRBJ2-5; 13 nucleotides align to TRBD2. This CDR3 has 15 amino acids. The germline gives CDR1 SEHNR, CDR2 FQNEAQ (reference sequence). V was clipped by 6 bases and J by 7 bases; unmatched bases: 8. The CDR3 DNA sequence: TGTGCCAGCAGTGGACTAGCGGGGGAGATTGGGACCCAGTACTTC. As protein: CASSGLAGEIGTQYF.

The chain joins TRBV5-5 to TRBJ2-5; D uncertain. Deletions cut 4 bases from V and 2 bases from J, with 18 bases between. Germline V gene lookup returns CDR1 SGHKS and CDR2 YYEKEE (reference sequence). This CDR3 is 16 amino acids long. Here the CDR3 DNA reads TGTGCCAGCAGCAGGCTCGAGGCGCGTGGGCAAGAGACCCAGTACTTC. This codes for CASSRLEARGQETQYF. Drawing the rest from reference TRBV5-5 and TRBJ2-5, the complete variable domain is DAGVTQSPTHLIKTRGQQVTLRCSPISGHKSVSWYQQVLGQGPQFIFQYYEKEERGRGNFPDRFSARQFPNYSSELNVNALLLGDSALYLCASSRLEARGQETQYFGPGTRLLVL.

This chain connects TRBV3-1 (or the pseudogene TRBV3-2) to TRBJ2-2; 7 nucleotides agree with TRBD2. In germline, CDR1 is LGHDT, CDR2 YNNKEL (reference sequence). The CDR3 is made up of 15 amino acids. V lost 6 bases to trimming and J lost 6 bases; unmatched junction nucleotides: 10. The CDR3 bases are TGTGCCAGCAGTCGGATCCAGGCGGGGGCCGGGGAGCTGTTTTTT. Amino acid sequence: CASSRIQAGAGELFF.

As concerns this clone: Within the sample, other DNA sequences also encode this same CDR3. V usage is TRBV6-5 and J usage is TRBJ1-2; 7 nucleotides match TRBD1. Germline V gene data show CDR1 as MNHEY and CDR2 as SVGAGI. The CDR3 runs to 15 residues. With 0 bases clipped from V and 4 bases from J, the junction kept 5 bases outside the gene matches. CDR3 residues: CASSYSSGGIYGYTF. CDR3 bases: TGTGCCAGCAGTTACTCATCAGGGGGGATCTATGGCTACACCTTC.

This chain links TRBV4-3 with TRBJ2-1; the match to TRBD2 covers 13 bases. CDR3 length: 17 residues. With 0 bases clipped from V and 5 bases from J, the junction kept 4 bases outside the gene matches. The germline gives CDR1 LGHNA, CDR2 YSLEER. DNA for the CDR3: TGCGCCAGCAGCCAAGATGTCGGACTAGCGGGAGACAATGAGCAGTTCTTC. Encoded protein: CASSQDVGLAGDNEQFF.

The gene calls are TRBV6-5 and TRBJ1-4, with 9 bases fitting TRBD1. The CDR3 has 15 amino acids. Trimming cost V 6 bases and J 4 bases; bases outside gene matches: 6. The germline V gene has CDR1 MNHEY and CDR2 SVGAGI. The CDR3 protein is CASRETGGFNEKLFF. For the CDR3, the DNA is TGTGCCAGCAGAGAGACAGGGGGGTTTAATGAAAAACTGTTTTTT.

This clone was observed a handful of times. This sequence joins TRBV5-4 and TRBJ1-2; possible D gene TRBD1, 5 bases. The CDR3 runs 15 residues. V shed 4 bases and J shed 2 bases, with 15 bases lying between them. Per the germline V gene, CDR1 is SGHNT and CDR2 is YYREEE (reference sequence). The CDR3 region has the DNA TGTGCCAGCAGCCTGCCCGGGGGAGCCAACTATGGCTACACCTTC. It yields the protein CASSLPGGANYGYTF.

This clone turned up a few times. This sequence joins TRBV7-9 and TRBJ1-5, with D unresolved. V was clipped by 5 bases and J by 7 bases, with 9 bases between them. The CDR3 runs to 12 residues. Per germline, CDR1 SEHNR and CDR2 FQNEAQ (reference sequence). DNA of the CDR3: TGTGCCAGCAGCGGAAAAAACCAGCCCCAGCATTTT. The encoded protein is CASSGKNQPQHF. Full variable domain (missing parts from reference TRBV7-9 and TRBJ1-5): DTGVSQNPRHKITKRGQNVTFRCDPISEHNRLYWYRQTLGQGPEFLTYFQNEAQLEKSRLLSDRFSAERPKGSFSTLEIQRTEQGDSAMYLCASSGKNQPQHFGDGTRLSIL.

V gene TRBV3-1 (or the pseudogene TRBV3-2) combines with J gene TRBJ1-1; 9 bases align to TRBD1. Germline CDR1 and CDR2: LGHDT and YNNKEL (reference sequence). This CDR3 has 14 amino acids. With 4 bases clipped from V and 5 bases from J, the junction kept 5 bases outside the gene matches. As DNA, the CDR3 is TGTGCCAGCAGCCTAACAGGGGGCGCGACTGAAGCTTTCTTT. The encoded protein is CASSLTGGATEAFF.

The genes are TRBV6-5 and TRBJ1-2, with 7 bases aligning to TRBD1. CDR1 MNHEY and CDR2 SVGAGI come from the germline V gene. V dropped 6 bases and J dropped 2; count of bases not matched to a gene: 3. The length of the CDR3 is 13 residues. CDR3 residues: CASSRDSNYGYTF. DNA for the CDR3: TGTGCCAGCAGCAGGGACAGCAACTATGGCTACACCTTC.

The DNA for the CDR3 is TGTGCCAGCAGTGTAGAAGGTTCGGGTCAGCCCCAGCATTTT. It encodes CASSVEGSGQPQHF. This chain uses TRBV2 with TRBJ1-5; D gene uncertain. V was trimmed by 4 bases and J by 6 bases, leaving 13 bases between them. The length of the CDR3 is 14 residues. Germline CDR1 is SNHLY and CDR2 is FYNNEI.

This clone was recorded once. The chain employs TRBV9 and TRBJ2-5, with D perhaps matching TRBD2 (7 bases). This CDR3 contains 17 residues. The germline gives CDR1 SGDLS, CDR2 YYNGEE. V lost 1 base and J 0 bases, leaving 16 bases between the germline ends. The CDR3 reads CASSVRGGDPYQETQYF. The CDR3 DNA reads TGTGCCAGCAGCGTAAGGGGGGGGGATCCGTACCAAGAGACCCAGTACTTC.

V is TRBV5-1 and J is TRBJ2-1; TRBD2 aligns across 11 bases. The germline V gene has CDR1 SGHRS and CDR2 YFSETQ. V shed 0 bases, J shed 6 bases, and the junction held 2 bases outside the gene matches. CDR3 length equals 15 residues. The CDR3 loop is CASSLVAGGRNEQFF. The CDR3 DNA reads as TGCGCCAGCAGCTTGGTAGCGGGAGGGCGCAATGAGCAGTTCTTC.

The count of this clone is one. The chain links TRBV3-1 (or the pseudogene TRBV3-2) to TRBJ1-6; D unresolved. This CDR3 has 14 residues. Per the germline V gene, CDR1 is LGHDT and CDR2 is YNNKEL (reference sequence). V was shortened by 0 bases and J by 10 bases, with 10 bases between the two germline ends. The CDR3 is CASSQDYSVSPLHF. Written as DNA, the CDR3 is TGTGCCAGCAGCCAAGATTATTCAGTATCACCCCTCCACTTT.

The sample holds one count of this clone. The chain recombines TRBV7-2 with TRBJ2-2; D might be TRBD2 (5 bases). This CDR3 contains 14 residues. Germline V CDR1 and CDR2: SGHTA, FQGNSA. V was trimmed by 5 bases and J by 2 bases, leaving 9 bases between them. The CDR3 spells CASSPGLNTGELFF. The DNA of the CDR3 is TGTGCCAGCAGCCCCGGACTTAACACCGGGGAGCTGTTTTTT.

There are a few counts of this clone. The chain joins TRBV29-1 to TRBJ2-1; a possible D gene is TRBD2 (5 bases). The CDR3 spans 13 residues. Deletions cut 4 bases from V and 9 bases from J, with 16 bases between. The germline gives CDR1 SQVTM, CDR2 ANQGSEA. The CDR3 protein is CSVGEGGGFEQFF. For the CDR3, the DNA is TGCAGCGTTGGGGAAGGAGGTGGGTTTGAGCAGTTCTTC.